This section outlines one T cell receptor (beta chain) sequence together with its context. The antigen is not known. Patients selected for sequencing had displayed CD8+CD57+ cell expansion by flow cytometry. The cohort consisted entirely of patients having severe acquired aplastic anemia. This sample is part of a study of CD8+CD57+ T cells in acquired aplastic anemia. Study-level information: DNA per sorted CD4+ or CD8+ sample ranged about 0.19 to 30 ug, averaging roughly 3.3 ug.

Broader study findings: Overlap between patients and controls comprised about 30 CD8+ CDR3 sequences. Any difference that existed in CD8+ Simpson's diversity between patients and controls was not significant.

Genomic DNA served as template for TCR beta VDJ and CDR3 profiling. Using its own MiXCR run on the reads, TCRdb lists one record per CDR3 protein. The sample records about 190,000 distinct CDR3 sequences, approximately 50% being singletons. The J segment lost 3 bases and the V segment lost 6 bases, leaving 7 bases of the junction unmatched. The CDR3 is 14 residues long. The V gene's germline CDR1 is SNHLY and CDR2 FYNNEI. This receptor was identified in a human donor with aplastic anemia. The chain uses TRBV2 and TRBJ2-7; the match to TRBD1 covers 8 bases. The specimen was sorted CD4+, CD8+, or CD8+CD57+ T cells (not recorded which) from PBMCs. The CDR3 nucleotides read TGTGCCAGCAGGGCCGGGACAGGCGGCTACGAGCAGTACTTC. It yields the protein CASRAGTGGYEQYF.